Presented here are 20 T cell receptor beta chains from one specimen sequenced in a study of blood T cell repertoires in COVID-19. The table came from immunoSEQ multiplex PCR; TCRdb's copy has only in-frame clones and leaves some out. The data show about 200,000 clones, with around 90% seen just once and 4% to 5% held by the top ten. Sequenced input: peripheral blood. The receptors were sampled from a human donor in a cohort sampled during active COVID-19.

V gene TRBV7-2 combines with J gene TRBJ2-1; TRBD2 might be the D (5 bases). The CDR3 is 15 residues long. V was trimmed by 0 bases and J by 9 bases, leaving 15 bases between them. CDR1 is SGHTA and CDR2 is FQGNSA in the germline V gene. The CDR3 region is CASSLASGLAVEQFF. In DNA, the CDR3 is TGTGCCAGCAGCTTAGCGTCCGGGCTAGCAGTTGAGCAGTTCTTC.

Comments on this clone: The junction departs from the called germline gene at one end, perhaps through a read error. The chain couples TRBV11-2 to TRBJ1-5, with 10 bases that match TRBD1. Per germline, CDR1 SGHAT and CDR2 FQNNGV. The CDR3 extends over 15 amino acids. The CDR3 DNA reads TGTGCCACCAGCGTCGGGACAGGGGACCGACAGCCCCAGCATTTT. Amino acid sequence: CATSVGTGDRQPQHF.

The rearrangement links TRBV28 to TRBJ1-5; D call uncertain. Trimming pared 2 bases from V and 0 bases from J, leaving 8 bases between. The CDR3 contains 15 residues. Germline lookup yields CDR1 MDHEN and CDR2 SYDVKM. CDR3 loop: CASSLGGNSNQPQHF. The DNA of the CDR3 is TGTGCCAGCAGTTTAGGCGGGAATAGCAATCAGCCCCAGCATTTT.

This clone was detected only once. The rearrangement joins TRBV5-5 to TRBJ2-4; TRBD1 matches 9 bases. Germline V lookup: CDR1 SGHKS, CDR2 YYEKEE (reference sequence). V trimming: 0 bases; J trimming: 4 bases; junction bases outside the gene matches: 5. The CDR3 consists of 16 residues. CDR3 in amino acids: CASSLVDRGVKNIQYF. Here the CDR3 DNA reads TGTGCCAGCAGCTTGGTAGACAGGGGGGTAAAAAACATTCAGTACTTC. Variable domain in full (rest from reference TRBV5-5 and TRBJ2-4): DAGVTQSPTHLIKTRGQQVTLRCSPISGHKSVSWYQQVLGQGPQFIFQYYEKEERGRGNFPDRFSARQFPNYSSELNVNALLLGDSALYLCASSLVDRGVKNIQYFGAGTRLSVL.

The chain couples TRBV18 to TRBJ2-5; 10 bases match TRBD2. Germline CDR1 reads KGHSH; CDR2 reads LQKENI. The CDR3 totals 14 residues. The V segment lost 4 bases and the J segment 5 bases; nucleotides outside the gene matches: 4. CDR3 sequence reads: CASSRGLALETQYF. CDR3 nucleotide sequence: TGTGCCAGCTCACGGGGACTAGCGTTGGAGACCCAGTACTTC.

This clone has a handful of counts. The chain links TRBV7-9 to TRBJ2-7; D perhaps matches TRBD1 (5 bases). CDR3 length: 13 amino acids. CDR1 SEHNR and CDR2 FQNEAQ come from the germline V gene (reference sequence). V was cut by 2 bases and J by 6 bases, with 11 bases left in between. The CDR3, as DNA: TGTGCCAGCAGCTTAATGGGGCGAGGCGAGCAGTACTTC. As protein: CASSLMGRGEQYF.

V is TRBV5-8 and J is TRBJ2-1; 11 positions agree with TRBD2. CDR1 SGHTS and CDR2 YDEGEE come from the germline V gene. The CDR3 runs to 15 residues. V trimming: 4 bases; J trimming: 7 bases; junction bases outside the gene matches: 7. The DNA of the CDR3 is TGTGCCAGCAGCCCGAGTAGCGGGAGGGGGAATGAGCAGTTCTTC. Residues: CASSPSSGRGNEQFF.

On this clone itself: One end of the junction does not line up with germline, which may come from a read error. The rearrangement links TRBV3-1 (or the pseudogene TRBV3-2) to TRBJ1-1; D is undetermined. Germline V gene data show CDR1 as LGHDT and CDR2 as YNNKEL (reference sequence). This CDR3 contains 9 residues. Written as DNA, the CDR3 is TGTGCCAGCAGCCGCTCGGGAAATTTT. Amino acids: CASSRSGNF.

The chain employs TRBV19 and TRBJ2-5; 11 nucleotides agree with TRBD1. CDR3 size: 15 residues. V lost 7 bases and J lost 4; bases outside the gene matches: 8. Germline V gene sequence: CDR1 LNHDA, CDR2 SQIVND (reference sequence). The CDR3 reads CASIRQGQGGETQYF. CDR3 DNA sequence: TGTGCCAGTATCCGGCAGGGACAGGGGGGAGAGACCCAGTACTTC.

V and J are TRBV27 and TRBJ2-6, with D possibly matching TRBD2 (6 bases). With 3 bases removed from V and 7 bases from J, the gap between germline ends came to 22 bases. From germline, CDR1 is MNHEY and CDR2 SMNVEV (reference sequence). The CDR3 has 18 amino acids. As DNA, the CDR3 is TGTGCCAGCAGTTTCACCGGACATCCGGGGACTCGTGCCAACGTCCTGACTTTC. Its protein is CASSFTGHPGTRANVLTF.

The chain is built from TRBV30 and TRBJ2-1; 14 nucleotides align to TRBD2. V shed 2 bases and J 6 bases; nucleotides not matched to a gene: 9. This CDR3 comprises 17 residues. The germline CDR1 and CDR2 sequences are GTSNPN and SVGIG (reference sequence). The CDR3 spells CAWSKPGTSGRRNEQFF. In nucleotides, the CDR3 is TGTGCCTGGAGTAAACCCGGGACTAGCGGGAGACGCAATGAGCAGTTCTTC.

This sequence joins TRBV7-2 and TRBJ1-6; no clear D. This CDR3 has 13 amino acids. The V and J ends lost 4 bases and 3 bases respectively, with 4 bases between them. Looked up from germline, CDR1 is SGHTA and CDR2 is FQGNSA. CDR3 sequence (DNA): TGTGCCAGCAGCTCCCGCTATAATTCACCCCTCCACTTT. It specifies CASSSRYNSPLHF.

V gene TRBV11-2 combines with J gene TRBJ2-3; maybe TRBD1 (5 bases). Germline V gives CDR1 SGHAT, CDR2 FQNNGV. The CDR3 is 14 amino acids. Trimming removed 5 bases from V and 5 bases from J, with 14 bases in between. The CDR3 DNA reads TGTGCCAGCAGCCCAGGGTCGGCGCTAGATACGCAGTATTTT. This sequence encodes CASSPGSALDTQYF.

This chain connects TRBV15 to TRBJ2-1; weak D call: TRBD2 (6 bases). The CDR3 runs 15 residues. The germline V gene encodes CDR1 LNHNV and CDR2 YYDKDF (reference sequence). Trimming took 0 bases from V and 4 from J, leaving 10 bases between them. The CDR3 nucleotides are TGTGCCACCAGCAGAGATCCCGGGGGATACAATGAGCAGTTCTTC. Protein sequence: CATSRDPGGYNEQFF.

The chain joins TRBV18 to TRBJ1-1, with a possible D match to TRBD1 (6 bases). The CDR3 has 13 amino acids. Germline CDR1 KGHSH, CDR2 LQKENI. Deletions cut 8 bases from V and 3 bases from J, with 13 bases between. CDR3 nucleotide sequence: TGTGCCAGCCGGCAGGGGAGGGACACTGAAGCTTTCTTT. Residues: CASRQGRDTEAFF.

V and J are TRBV9 and TRBJ1-3; possible D gene TRBD1, 6 bases. This CDR3 spans 17 amino acids. Germline CDR1 and CDR2: SGDLS and YYNGEE. V was clipped by 0 bases and J by 4 bases, with 17 bases between them. The CDR3 sequence is CASSVGTGTTLGNTIYF. The CDR3 DNA is TGTGCCAGCAGCGTAGGAACCGGGACAACTTTGGGAAACACCATATATTTT.

CDR3 sequence: CASSPRGSGAYEQYF. The DNA of the CDR3 is TGTGCCAGCAGCCCACGGGGAAGTGGAGCCTACGAGCAGTACTTC. The chain joins TRBV28 to TRBJ2-7; the D gene is possibly TRBD2 (5 bases). Germline V gene sequence: CDR1 MDHEN, CDR2 SYDVKM. There are 15 residues in the CDR3. With 6 bases removed from V and 2 bases from J, the gap between germline ends came to 17 bases.

V and J are TRBV10-3 and TRBJ2-1; 8 nucleotides match TRBD2. The CDR3 extends over 15 amino acids. V shed 10 bases, J shed 5 bases, and the junction held 13 bases outside the gene matches. Germline CDR1 is ENHRY and CDR2 is SYGVKD. The CDR3 loop reads CATDGSGSRDNEQFF. CDR3 nucleotide sequence: TGTGCCACCGACGGAAGCGGGAGTCGGGACAATGAGCAGTTCTTC.

This clone has just one count. V and J are TRBV5-8 and TRBJ1-2; 8 bases are a match to TRBD1. With 4 bases clipped from V and 3 bases from J, the junction kept 8 bases outside the gene matches. This CDR3 comprises 15 residues. From germline, CDR1 is SGHTS and CDR2 YDEGEE. The CDR3 bases are TGTGCCAGCAGCGCCCACAGGGGGTGGGACTATGGCTACACCTTC. Amino acids: CASSAHRGWDYGYTF.

The CDR3 DNA reads TGTGCCAGCAGCTCCAGGAATAATTCACCCCTCCACTTT. It translates to CASSSRNNSPLHF. The chain employs TRBV5-6 and TRBJ1-6, with unresolved D. V lost 3 bases to trimming and J lost 5 bases, with 6 bases between them. This CDR3 is built from 13 residues. CDR1 and CDR2 from the germline V gene are SGHDT and YYEEEE.